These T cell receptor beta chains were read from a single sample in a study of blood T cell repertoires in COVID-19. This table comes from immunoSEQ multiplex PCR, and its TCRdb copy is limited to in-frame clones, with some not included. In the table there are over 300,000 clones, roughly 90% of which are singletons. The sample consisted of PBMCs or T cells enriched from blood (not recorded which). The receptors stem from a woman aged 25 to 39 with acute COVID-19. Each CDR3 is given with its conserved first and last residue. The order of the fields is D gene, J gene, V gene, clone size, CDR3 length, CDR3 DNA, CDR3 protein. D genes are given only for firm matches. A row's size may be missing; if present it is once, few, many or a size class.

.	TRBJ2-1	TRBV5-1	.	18	TGCGCCAGCAGCTTGCGGTCCGGAGGACAGAGCTCCTACAATGAGCAGTTCTTC	CASSLRSGGQSSYNEQFF
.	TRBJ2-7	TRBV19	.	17	TGTGCCAGTAGTATAGCTTACGGGGGTGACAGCTCCTACGAGCAGTACTTC	CASSIAYGGDSSYEQYF
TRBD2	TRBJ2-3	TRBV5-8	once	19	TGTGCCAGCAGCTTGGGGATAGCGGGGGGCCGACTCAGCACAGATACGCAGTATTTT	CASSLGIAGGRLSTDTQYF
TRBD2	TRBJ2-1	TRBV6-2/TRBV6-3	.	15	TGTGCCAGCAGTTACGGCGGGGGGGCCTACAATGAGCAGTTCTTC	CASSYGGGAYNEQFF
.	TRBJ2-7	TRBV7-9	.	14	TGTGCCAGCAGCTTAGTGGACAGCCTATACGAGCAGTACTTC	CASSLVDSLYEQYF
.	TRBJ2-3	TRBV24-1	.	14	TGTGCCGTAGGTAAAAGGACAAACACAGATACGCAGTATTTT	CAVGKRTNTDTQYF
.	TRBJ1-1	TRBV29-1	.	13	TGCAGCGTTGACCAGGGTTTGAACACTGAAGCTTTCTTT	CSVDQGLNTEAFF
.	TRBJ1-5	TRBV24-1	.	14	TGTGCCACCAGTGGAGGGTTAAGCAATCAGCCCCAGCATTTT	CATSGGLSNQPQHF
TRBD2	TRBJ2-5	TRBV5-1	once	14	TGCGCCAGCAAGGTAGCGGGGGTGCAAGAGACCCAGTACTTC	CASKVAGVQETQYF
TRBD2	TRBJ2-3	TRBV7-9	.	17	TGTGCCAGCAGCTTAGCCTCTAGCGGGGGGAGCACAGATACGCAGTATTTT	CASSLASSGGSTDTQYF
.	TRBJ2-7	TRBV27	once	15	TGTGCCAGCAGTTTAGACGGACAGTATACCTACGAGCAGTACTTC	CASSLDGQYTYEQYF
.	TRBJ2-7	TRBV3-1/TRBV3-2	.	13	TGTGCCAGCAGCCATGGCTTGTTCCACGAGCAGTACTTC	CASSHGLFHEQYF
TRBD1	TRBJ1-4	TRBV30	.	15	TGTGCCTGGAGTCTGCAGGGGGATCGGGATGAAAAACTGTTTTTT	CAWSLQGDRDEKLFF
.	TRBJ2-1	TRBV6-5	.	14	TGTGCCAGCAGCCGAGGGCGGGGCCGGGATGAGCAGTTCTTC	CASSRGRGRDEQFF
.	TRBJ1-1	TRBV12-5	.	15	TGTGCTAGTGCCTGGGGGGGCTACATGAACACTGAAGCTTTCTTT	CASAWGGYMNTEAFF
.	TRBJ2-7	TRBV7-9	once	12	TGTGCCAGCAGCCTCTCGGCCTACGAGCAGTACTTC	CASSLSAYEQYF
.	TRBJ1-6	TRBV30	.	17	TGTGCCTGGAGTTGGGCCAGGTCGCGTTCCTATAATTCACCCCTCCACTTT	CAWSWARSRSYNSPLHF
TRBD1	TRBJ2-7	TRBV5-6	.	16	TGTGCCAGCAGCTTCAACTCCGGGACAGGGGTCTACGAGCAGTACTTC	CASSFNSGTGVYEQYF
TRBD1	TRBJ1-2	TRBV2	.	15	TGTGCCAGCAGTGCCCGGGACAGGGCTAACTATGGCTACACCTTC	CASSARDRANYGYTF
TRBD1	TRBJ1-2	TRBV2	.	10	TGTGCCAGCGGGACAGGGGTAGGGTCGTTC	CASGTGVGSF
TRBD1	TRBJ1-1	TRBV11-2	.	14	TGTGCCAGCAACACCGGACAGGGTGGCACTGAAGCTTTCTTT	CASNTGQGGTEAFF
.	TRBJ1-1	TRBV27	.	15	TGTGCCAGCAGTCGGCCGGGACAACAGTCCGCTGAAGCTTTCTTT	CASSRPGQQSAEAFF
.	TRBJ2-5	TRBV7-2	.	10	TGTGCCAGCAGCCGGGAGACCCAGTACTTC	CASSRETQYF
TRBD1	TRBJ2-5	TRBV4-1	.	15	TGCGCCAGCAGCCTTCGACAGGGGAGACCCGAGACCCAGTACTTC	CASSLRQGRPETQYF
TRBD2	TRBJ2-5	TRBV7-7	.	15	TGTGCCAGCAGCTCACGACTAGCCCCGGGGGAGACCCAGTACTTC	CASSSRLAPGETQYF
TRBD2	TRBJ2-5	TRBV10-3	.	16	TGTGCCATCAGTCCGGGACTAGCGGGGGGACAAGAGACCCAGTACTTC	CAISPGLAGGQETQYF
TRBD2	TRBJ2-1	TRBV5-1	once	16	TGCGCCAGCAGCTTGGGGCTAGCGGGGGGTGGTGGTGAGCAGTTCTTC	CASSLGLAGGGGEQFF
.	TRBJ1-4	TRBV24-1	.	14	TGTGCCACCAGTTCGACAGGTCGACGAGGAAAACTGTTTTTT	CATSSTGRRGKLFF
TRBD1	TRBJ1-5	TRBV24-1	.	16	TGTGCCACCAGTGATGGACAGGGTGGTAACAATCAGCCCCAGCATTTT	CATSDGQGGNNQPQHF
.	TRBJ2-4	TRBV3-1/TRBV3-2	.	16	TGTGCCAGCAGCCTTACAGGCGCTCTAGCCAAAAACATTCAGTACTTC	CASSLTGALAKNIQYF
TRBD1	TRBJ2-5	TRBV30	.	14	TGTGCCTGGAGTGTACGCAGGGGGCAAGAGACCCAGTACTTC	CAWSVRRGQETQYF
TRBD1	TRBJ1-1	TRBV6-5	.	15	TGTGCCAGCAGTTACTCTTCCCGGGACAGGGGGTCAGCTTTCTTT	CASSYSSRDRGSAFF
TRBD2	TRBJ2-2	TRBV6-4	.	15	TGTGCCAGCAGTCTGGCGGGGGGCCTACCCGGGGAGCTGTTTTTT	CASSLAGGLPGELFF
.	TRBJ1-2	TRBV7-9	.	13	TGTGCCAGCAGCTTGGGCATGAACTATGGCTACACCTTC	CASSLGMNYGYTF
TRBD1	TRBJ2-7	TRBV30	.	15	TGTGCCTGGAGTCCGCCTACAGGGGGCGTTTCCGAGCAGTACTTC	CAWSPPTGGVSEQYF
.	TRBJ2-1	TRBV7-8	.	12	TGTGCCAGCAGCTTAGACGGGACTTTCCTGTTCTTC	CASSLDGTFLFF
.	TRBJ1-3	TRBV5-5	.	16	TGTGCCAGCAGAAATCGGGACACGGACTCTGGAAACACCATATATTTT	CASRNRDTDSGNTIYF
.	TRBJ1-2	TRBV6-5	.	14	TGTGCCAGCAGGGTCCCGGACAGACCCTATGGCTACACCTTC	CASRVPDRPYGYTF
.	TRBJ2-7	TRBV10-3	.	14	TGTGCCATCAGTGAGTCGAGTCTGTTCTACGAGCAGTACTTC	CAISESSLFYEQYF
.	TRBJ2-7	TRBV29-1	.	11	TGCAGCGTTGCGGAGGCTTACGAGCAGTACTTC	CSVAEAYEQYF
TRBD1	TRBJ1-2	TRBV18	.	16	TGTGCCAGCTCTCGGACAGGGGACCCCTCTAACTATGGCTACACCTTC	CASSRTGDPSNYGYTF
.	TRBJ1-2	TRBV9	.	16	TGTGCCAGCAGCCCACGGACTGGTGGACTCGGCTATGGCTACACCTTC	CASSPRTGGLGYGYTF
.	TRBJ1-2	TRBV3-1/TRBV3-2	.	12	TGTGCCAGCAGCCATCACCAGGGCGGCTACACCTTC	CASSHHQGGYTF
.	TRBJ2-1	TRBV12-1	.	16	TGTGCCAGCAGCGCCGCGGCGGGGGCTCAGGGTAATGAGCAGTTCTTC	CASSAAAGAQGNEQFF
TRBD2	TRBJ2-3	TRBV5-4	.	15	TGTGCCAGCAGCCTCGGGACTAGCGGCACAGATACGCAGTATTTT	CASSLGTSGTDTQYF
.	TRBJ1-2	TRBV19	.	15	TGTGCCAGTAGTACCTCACAGGGCTCGAACTATGGCTACACCTTC	CASSTSQGSNYGYTF
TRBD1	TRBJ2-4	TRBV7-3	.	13	TGTGCCAGCAGCATAGACAGGGCGAACATTCAGTACTTC	CASSIDRANIQYF
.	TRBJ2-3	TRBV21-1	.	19	TGTGCCAGCACCTCAGGAACCCCTTCAGCGGGGATCAGCACAGATACGCAGTATTTT	CASTSGTPSAGISTDTQYF
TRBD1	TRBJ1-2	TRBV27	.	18	TGTGCCAGCAGTTCTCCCCTTTATTCCGGGACAGGCAAGGGTGGCTACACCTTC	CASSSPLYSGTGKGGYTF
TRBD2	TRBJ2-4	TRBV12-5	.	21	TGTGCTAGTGGTTTGGTACTCTGGACTAGCGGCGGTAGGGTATCCAAAAACATTCAGTACTTC	CASGLVLWTSGGRVSKNIQYF
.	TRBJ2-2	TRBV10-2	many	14	TGCGCCAGCACCATCGGGGTCCTGGGCGGGGAGCTGTTTTTT	CASTIGVLGGELFF
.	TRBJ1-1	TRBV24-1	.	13	TGTGCCACCAGTGTGGGGAGAGGGACTGAAGCTTTCTTT	CATSVGRGTEAFF
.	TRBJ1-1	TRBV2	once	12	TGTGCCAGCAGCGGACATAACACTGAAGCTTTCTTT	CASSGHNTEAFF